Reported below is one T cell receptor (beta chain). Its antigen is undetermined. This specimen includes other DNA sequences encoding the same CDR3. There are 11 residues in the CDR3. Trimming removed 0 bases from V and 3 bases from J, with 3 bases in between. Germline values: CDR1 GTSNPN, CDR2 SVGIG (reference sequence). The sample belongs to a study of cytomegalovirus exposure and HLA in healthy donors. General study findings and limits: A further, later analysis showed that HLA-associated TCR beta chains (compared with equally common others) were more clonally expanded. Across HLA loci, a later analysis found differing TCR association rates, with DRB1 most and HLA-C fewest. Earlier results showed most TCR beta V segments being productive about 90% or about 30% of the time. Researchers catalogued approximately 160 TCR beta chains as cytomegalovirus-associated.

The PCR ran on 60 Vbeta and 13 Jbeta primers. Assay used: immunoSEQ multiplex PCR; TCRdb lists only in-frame clones, some missing. The sample yields tens of thousands of clones, roughly 72% seen once. The sample taken for sequencing was PBMCs. This chain connects TRBV30 to TRBJ2-7, with no clear D. The sequence derives from a middle-aged woman in good health and CMV-seropositive. CDR3 region: CAWSVSYEQYF. The CDR3 DNA sequence: TGTGCCTGGAGTGTGAGCTACGAGCAGTACTTC.